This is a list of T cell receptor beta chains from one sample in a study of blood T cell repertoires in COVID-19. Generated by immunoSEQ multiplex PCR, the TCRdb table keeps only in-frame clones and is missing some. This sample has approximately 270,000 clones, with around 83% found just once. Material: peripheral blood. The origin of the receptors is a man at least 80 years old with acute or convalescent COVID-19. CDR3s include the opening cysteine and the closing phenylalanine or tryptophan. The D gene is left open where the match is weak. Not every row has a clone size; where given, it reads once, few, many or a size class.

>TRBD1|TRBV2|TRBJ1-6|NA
TGTGCCACCGGACAGGGGAATTCACCCCTCCACTTT
CATGQGNSPLHF
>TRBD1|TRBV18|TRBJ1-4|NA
TGTGCCAGCTCCCGACAGGGGAACGAAAAACTGTTTTTT
CASSRQGNEKLFF
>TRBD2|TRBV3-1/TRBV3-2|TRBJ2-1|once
TGTGCCAGCAGCCGAGCGGGAGAGCAGTTCTTC
CASSRAGEQFF
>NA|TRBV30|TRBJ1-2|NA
TGTGCCTGGACCCTTATCCCAACCGGGTCCTATTATAACTATGGCTACACCTTC
CAWTLIPTGSYYNYGYTF
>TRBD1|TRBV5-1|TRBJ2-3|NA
TGCGCCAGCAGCTTTGGACAGGGGGGCACAGATACGCAGTATTTT
CASSFGQGGTDTQYF
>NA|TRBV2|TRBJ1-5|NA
TGTGCCAGCAGGGGGGCAGGCAATCAGCCCCAGCATTTT
CASRGAGNQPQHF
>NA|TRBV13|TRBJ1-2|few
TGTGCCAGCAGCTTAGTTCGCGGTGGCTACACCTTC
CASSLVRGGYTF
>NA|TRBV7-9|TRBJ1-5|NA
TGTGCCAGCAGCCCCGGGAGGGGGGGCAATCAGCCCCAGCATTTT
CASSPGRGGNQPQHF
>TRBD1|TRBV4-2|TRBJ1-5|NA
TGTGCCAGCAGCCAAGATTGGGACAGGGGAATGGGCAATCAGCCCCAGCATTTT
CASSQDWDRGMGNQPQHF
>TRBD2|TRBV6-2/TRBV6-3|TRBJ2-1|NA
TGTGCCAGCAGTTACTCACTAGCGGGGATTGAGCAGTTCTTC
CASSYSLAGIEQFF
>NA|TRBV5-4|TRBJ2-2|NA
TGTGCCAGCAGCTTGGAAGGGAGCGGGGAGCTGTTTTTT
CASSLEGSGELFF
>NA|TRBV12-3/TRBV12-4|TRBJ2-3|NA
TGTGCCAGCAGTTTCCTAGGGGCAGATACGCAGTATTTT
CASSFLGADTQYF
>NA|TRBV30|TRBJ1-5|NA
TGTGCCTGGAGTGTGCAGGGAAAGCAGCCCCAGCATTTT
CAWSVQGKQPQHF
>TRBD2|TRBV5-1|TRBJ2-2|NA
TGCGCCAGCAGCTTTGTAGGCGGGGGGTATTCAACTCGCGGGGAGCTGTTTTTT
CASSFVGGGYSTRGELFF
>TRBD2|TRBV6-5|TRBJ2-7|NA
TGTGCCAGCATCGGACTAGGGGTGGGCTACGAGCAGTACTTC
CASIGLGVGYEQYF
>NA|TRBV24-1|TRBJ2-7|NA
TGTGCCACCAGTGTGTCTCCAGGGAGGTTCTACGAGCAGTACTTC
CATSVSPGRFYEQYF
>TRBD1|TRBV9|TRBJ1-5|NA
TGTGCCAGCAGCGTAGGCCCCCAGACAGGGAGCAATCAGCCCCAGCATTTT
CASSVGPQTGSNQPQHF
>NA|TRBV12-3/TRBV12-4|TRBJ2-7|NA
TGTGCCAGCAGTGACTATCAGGAGGAGCAGTACTTC
CASSDYQEEQYF
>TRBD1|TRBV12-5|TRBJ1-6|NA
TGTGCTAGTGGTGGGTCGACAGGGCTTAATTCACCCCTCCACTTT
CASGGSTGLNSPLHF
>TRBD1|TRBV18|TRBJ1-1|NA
TGTGCCAGCTCACCCCAGGGGGTAGGGAACACTGAAGCTTTCTTT
CASSPQGVGNTEAFF
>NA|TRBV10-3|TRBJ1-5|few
TGTGCCATCAGTGATAACGGTAGCAATCAGCCCCAGCATTTT
CAISDNGSNQPQHF
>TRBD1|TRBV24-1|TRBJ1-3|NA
TGTGCCACCAGCCCGGGACAGGGGCAAGGAAACACCATATATTTT
CATSPGQGQGNTIYF
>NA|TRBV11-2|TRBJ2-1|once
TGTGCCAGCAGCTCAGGGATCGGATCCTACAATGAGCAGTTCTTC
CASSSGIGSYNEQFF
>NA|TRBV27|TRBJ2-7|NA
TGTGCCAGCAGTTTATCCCCCACCGGTACCTACGAGCAGTACTTC
CASSLSPTGTYEQYF
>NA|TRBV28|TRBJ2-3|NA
TGTGCCAGCAGTCCCTTGGGGGCGGGCCGGGGAGATACGCAGTATTTT
CASSPLGAGRGDTQYF
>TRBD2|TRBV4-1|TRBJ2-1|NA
TGCGCCAGCAGCCAAGCCGAGACAGCGGGAGGTCGCAATGAGCAGTTCTTC
CASSQAETAGGRNEQFF
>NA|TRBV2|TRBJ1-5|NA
TGTGCCAGCAGTGGCAGGGTCTCGAGCAATCAGCCCCAGCATTTT
CASSGRVSSNQPQHF
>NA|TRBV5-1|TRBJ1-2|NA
TGCGCCAGCAGCTTGGCCGAACAGGGAGACTATGGCTACACCTTC
CASSLAEQGDYGYTF
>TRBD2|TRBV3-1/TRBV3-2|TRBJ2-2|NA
TGTGCCAGCAGCCAAGACCTGACTAGCGGGTTCGGGGAGCTGTTTTTT
CASSQDLTSGFGELFF
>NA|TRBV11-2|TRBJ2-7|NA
TGTGCCAGCAGCTTAGTGCTTCGACAGGTCCACGAGCAGTACTTC
CASSLVLRQVHEQYF
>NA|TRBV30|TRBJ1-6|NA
TGTGCCTGGAGATTTCACACAGGGTCAGGATCACCCCTCCACTTT
CAWRFHTGSGSPLHF
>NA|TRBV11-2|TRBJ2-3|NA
TGTGCCAGCAGCTTAGAATTGGGCCCGGCAGGGAGCACAGATACGCAGTATTTT
CASSLELGPAGSTDTQYF
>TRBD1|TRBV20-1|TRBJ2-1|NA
TGCAGTGCCAGTGTTAGGACAGGTAATAATGAGCAGTTCTTC
CSASVRTGNNEQFF
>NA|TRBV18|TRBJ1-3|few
TGTGCCAGCTCACCACCTCGCCCCGGTGGAAACACCATATATTTT
CASSPPRPGGNTIYF
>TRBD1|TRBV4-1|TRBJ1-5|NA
TGCGCCAGCAGCCAAGACGGCAGGGGGCACGGTCAGCCCCAGCATTTT
CASSQDGRGHGQPQHF